This T cell receptor (beta chain) was sequenced in a study of blood T cell repertoires in COVID-19. The protocol was immunoSEQ multiplex PCR, while the TCRdb copy is restricted to in-frame clones and leaves out a portion. The sample has about 150,000 clones, nearly 80% seen once. V shed 0 bases and J shed 1 base, with 8 bases lying between them. This CDR3 region has 14 residues. Germline V gene lookup returns CDR1 SQVTM and CDR2 ANQGSEA. The chain employs TRBV29-1 and TRBJ2-3; tentatively, D is TRBD1 (5 bases). The sample taken for sequencing was peripheral blood. The TCR sequence derives from a man aged 80 or over with acute or convalescent COVID-19. CDR3 residues: CSVEEGRGTDTQYF. For the CDR3, the DNA is TGCAGCGTTGAAGAAGGCAGGGGCACAGATACGCAGTATTTT.